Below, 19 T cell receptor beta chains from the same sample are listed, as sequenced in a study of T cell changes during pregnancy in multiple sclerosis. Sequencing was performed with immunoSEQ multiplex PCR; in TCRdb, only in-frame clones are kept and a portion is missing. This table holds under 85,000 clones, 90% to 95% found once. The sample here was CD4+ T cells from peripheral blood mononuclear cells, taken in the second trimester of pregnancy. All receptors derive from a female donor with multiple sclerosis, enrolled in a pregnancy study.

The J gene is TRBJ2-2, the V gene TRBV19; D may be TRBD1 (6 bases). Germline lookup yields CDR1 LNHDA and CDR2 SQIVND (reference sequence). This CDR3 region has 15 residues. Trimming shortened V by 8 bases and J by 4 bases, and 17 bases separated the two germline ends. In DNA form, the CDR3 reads TGTGCCAGTCTCCAGGGGCCGTACAGCACCGGGGAGCTGTTTTTT. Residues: CASLQGPYSTGELFF.

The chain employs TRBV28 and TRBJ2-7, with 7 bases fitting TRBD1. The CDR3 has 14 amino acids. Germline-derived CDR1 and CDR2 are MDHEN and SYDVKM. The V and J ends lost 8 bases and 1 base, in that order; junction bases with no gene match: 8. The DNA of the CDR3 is TGTGCCAGCCGCACGGGGACAGATTCCTACGAGCAGTACTTC. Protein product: CASRTGTDSYEQYF.

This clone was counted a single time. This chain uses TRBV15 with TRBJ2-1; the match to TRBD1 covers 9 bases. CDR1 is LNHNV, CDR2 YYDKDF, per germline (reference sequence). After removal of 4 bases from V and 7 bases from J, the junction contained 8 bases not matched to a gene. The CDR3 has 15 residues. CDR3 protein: CATSNAGTGRNEQFF. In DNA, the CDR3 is TGTGCCACCAGCAATGCCGGGACAGGGAGAAATGAGCAGTTCTTC.

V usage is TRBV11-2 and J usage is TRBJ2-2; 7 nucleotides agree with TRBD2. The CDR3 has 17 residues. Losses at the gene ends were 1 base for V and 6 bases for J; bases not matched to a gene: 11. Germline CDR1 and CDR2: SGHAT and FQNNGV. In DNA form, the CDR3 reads TGTGCCAGCAGCTTAGGACAGCGGGACTTTCCCCCCGGGGAGCTGTTTTTT. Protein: CASSLGQRDFPPGELFF.

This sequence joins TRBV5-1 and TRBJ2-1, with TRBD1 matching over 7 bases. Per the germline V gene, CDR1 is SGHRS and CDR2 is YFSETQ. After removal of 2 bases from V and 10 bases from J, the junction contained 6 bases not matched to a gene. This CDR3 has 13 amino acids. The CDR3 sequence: CASSLGTAFEQFF. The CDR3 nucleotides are TGCGCCAGCAGCTTAGGGACAGCTTTCGAGCAGTTCTTC.

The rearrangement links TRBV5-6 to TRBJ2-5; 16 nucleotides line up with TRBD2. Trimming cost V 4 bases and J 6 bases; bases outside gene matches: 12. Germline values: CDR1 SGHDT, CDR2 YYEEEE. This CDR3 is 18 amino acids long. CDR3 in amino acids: CASSPKGTSGGAMKTQYF. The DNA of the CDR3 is TGTGCCAGCAGCCCAAAAGGGACTAGCGGGGGGGCCATGAAGACCCAGTACTTC.

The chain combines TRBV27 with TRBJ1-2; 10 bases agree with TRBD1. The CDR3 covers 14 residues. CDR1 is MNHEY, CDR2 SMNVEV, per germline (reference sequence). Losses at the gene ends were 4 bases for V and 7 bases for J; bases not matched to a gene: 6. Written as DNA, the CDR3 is TGTGCCAGCAGTTCTCCGGGACAGGGGACTGGCTACACCTTC. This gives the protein CASSSPGQGTGYTF.

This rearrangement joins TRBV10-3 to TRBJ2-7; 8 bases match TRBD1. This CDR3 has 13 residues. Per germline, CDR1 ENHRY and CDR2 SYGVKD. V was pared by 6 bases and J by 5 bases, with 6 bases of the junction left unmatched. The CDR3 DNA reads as TGTGCCATCAGATCGGGACAGGTCAACGAGCAGTACTTC. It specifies CAIRSGQVNEQYF.

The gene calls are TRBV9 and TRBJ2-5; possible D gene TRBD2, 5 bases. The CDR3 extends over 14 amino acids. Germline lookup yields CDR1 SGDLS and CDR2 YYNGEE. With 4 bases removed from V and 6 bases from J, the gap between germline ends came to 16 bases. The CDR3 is CASSPRADGKTQYF. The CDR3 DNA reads TGTGCCAGCAGCCCCCGGGCCGACGGGAAGACCCAGTACTTC.

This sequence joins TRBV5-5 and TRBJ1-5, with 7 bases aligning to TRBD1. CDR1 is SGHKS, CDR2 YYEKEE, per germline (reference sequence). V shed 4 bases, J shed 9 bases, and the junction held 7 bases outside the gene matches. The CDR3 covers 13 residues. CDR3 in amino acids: CASSGDSRRPQHF. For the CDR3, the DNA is TGTGCCAGCAGCGGGGACAGTCGGCGGCCCCAGCATTTT. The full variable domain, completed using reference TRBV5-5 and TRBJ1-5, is DAGVTQSPTHLIKTRGQQVTLRCSPISGHKSVSWYQQVLGQGPQFIFQYYEKEERGRGNFPDRFSARQFPNYSSELNVNALLLGDSALYLCASSGDSRRPQHFGDGTRLSIL.

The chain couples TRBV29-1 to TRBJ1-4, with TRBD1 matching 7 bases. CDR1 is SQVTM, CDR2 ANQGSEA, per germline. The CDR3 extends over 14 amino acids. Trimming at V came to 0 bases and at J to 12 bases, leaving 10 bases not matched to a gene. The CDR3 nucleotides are TGCAGCGTTGAAGATACGGGGGCCAGGGGGGAACTGTTTTTT. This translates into CSVEDTGARGELFF. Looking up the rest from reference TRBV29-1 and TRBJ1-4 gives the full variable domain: SAVISQKPSRDICQRGTSLTIQCQVDSQVTMMFWYRQQPGQSLTLIATANQGSEATYESGFVIDKFPISRPNLTFSTLTVSNMSPEDSSIYLCSVEDTGARGELFFGSGTQLSVL.

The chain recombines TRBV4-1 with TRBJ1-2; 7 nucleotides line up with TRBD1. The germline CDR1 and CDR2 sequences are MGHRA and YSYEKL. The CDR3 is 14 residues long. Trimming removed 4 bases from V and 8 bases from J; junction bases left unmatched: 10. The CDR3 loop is CASSPATGLRGYTF. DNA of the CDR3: TGCGCCAGCAGCCCCGCGACAGGGTTGAGAGGCTACACCTTC.

CDR3 nucleotide sequence: TGTGCCAGCAGCTTACGGGGGGGTAGCGGGAGGAGCGAGCAGTACTTC. It encodes CASSLRGGSGRSEQYF. This chain connects TRBV7-2 to TRBJ2-7, with 10 bases fitting TRBD2. V was clipped by 2 bases and J by 6 bases; unmatched bases: 10. The CDR3 runs to 16 residues. Germline V CDR1 and CDR2: SGHTA, FQGNSA.

This chain's CDR3 is CASSLSSTAGRGPLHF. As DNA, the CDR3 is TGTGCCAGCAGTTTATCCTCCACAGCCGGAAGGGGGCCCCTCCACTTT. The gene calls are TRBV27 and TRBJ1-6; a weak D match, TRBD1 (6 bases). Per the germline V gene, CDR1 is MNHEY and CDR2 is SMNVEV (reference sequence). The length of the CDR3 is 16 residues. Trimming took 0 bases from V and 13 from J, leaving 19 bases between them.

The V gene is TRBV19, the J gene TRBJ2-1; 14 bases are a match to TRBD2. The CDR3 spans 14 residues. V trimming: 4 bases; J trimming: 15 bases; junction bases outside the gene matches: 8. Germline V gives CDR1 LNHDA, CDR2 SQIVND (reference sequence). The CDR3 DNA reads TGTGCCAGTAGTAGTGTGGGACTAGCGGGAGATATGTTCTTC. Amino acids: CASSSVGLAGDMFF.

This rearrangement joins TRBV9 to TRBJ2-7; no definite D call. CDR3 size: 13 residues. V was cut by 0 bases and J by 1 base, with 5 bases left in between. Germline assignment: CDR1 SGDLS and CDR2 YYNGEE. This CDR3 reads CASSVGLSYEQYF. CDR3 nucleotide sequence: TGTGCCAGCAGCGTAGGACTTTCCTACGAGCAGTACTTC.

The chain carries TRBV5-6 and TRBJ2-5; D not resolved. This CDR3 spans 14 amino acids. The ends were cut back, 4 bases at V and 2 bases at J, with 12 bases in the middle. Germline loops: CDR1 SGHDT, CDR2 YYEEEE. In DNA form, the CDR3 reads TGTGCCAGCAGCGCTCGAGACTGGCAAGAGACCCAGTACTTC. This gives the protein CASSARDWQETQYF.

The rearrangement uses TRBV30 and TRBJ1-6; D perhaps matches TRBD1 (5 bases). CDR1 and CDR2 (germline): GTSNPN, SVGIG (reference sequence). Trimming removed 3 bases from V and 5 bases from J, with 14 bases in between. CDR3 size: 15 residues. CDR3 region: CAWRGGVPNNSPLHF. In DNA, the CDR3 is TGTGCCTGGAGGGGGGGTGTGCCCAATAATTCACCCCTCCACTTT.

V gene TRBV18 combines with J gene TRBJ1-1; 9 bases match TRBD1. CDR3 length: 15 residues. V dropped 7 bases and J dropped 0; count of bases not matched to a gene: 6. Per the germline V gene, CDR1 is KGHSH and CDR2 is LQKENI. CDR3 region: CASFRTGAMNTEAFF. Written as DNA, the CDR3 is TGTGCCAGCTTTCGGACAGGGGCTATGAACACTGAAGCTTTCTTT.